The present T cell receptor beta chain was sequenced within a study of human T cells and chemical hapten exposure. Documented time point: patch test 1, 2 weeks after DPC sensitization. Treatment reported: therapeutic diphenylcyclopropenone sensitization with weekly scalp DPC. TCRdb passed the RACE reads through MiXCR, listing each CDR3 protein once. The data show about 120,000 distinct CDR3 sequences, around 15% seen once. Notes on the study in general: Sensitization with DPC brought no change to TCRs above 1 in 1000 in frequency.

This clonotype was seen repeatedly, ten times or more. What it binds is not known. Sequencing was performed on whole blood, taken in connection with sensitization to the hapten diphenylcyclopropenone (DPC). The clonotype originates from a man aged 18 to 29 with alopecia areata. Some clones in this sample may be carry-over from other donors' samples.

CDR3 protein: CASSTSMKGSPLHF. In DNA form, the CDR3 reads TGTGCCAGCAGCACCTCGATGAAAGGTTCACCCCTCCACTTT. The chain recombines TRBV7-6 with TRBJ1-6; no reliable D call. Trimming took off 5 bases at V and 9 bases at J, with 14 bases between the two ends. The CDR3 totals 14 residues. Germline V CDR1 and CDR2: SGHVS, FNYEAQ.